This record covers a single T cell receptor beta chain. The target antigen is unknown. V was trimmed by 2 bases and J by 1 base, leaving 9 bases between them. The germline V gene has CDR1 KGHSH and CDR2 LQKENI. CDR3 size: 15 residues. Data came from immunoSEQ multiplex PCR; TCRdb stores just in-frame clones and leaves some out. Of approximately 150,000 clones in the sample, 92% are singletons; the top ten hold over 1.3%. These data originate in a study of T cell responses to AZD1222 COVID-19 vaccine. Whole-study context: Second doses were pooled across both intervals (about 4 or about 12 weeks).

Study results and caveats: Epitopes outside B.1.351 and B.1.1.7 mutated regions reportedly drew nearly half of spike TCRs. Donors, mostly white British, included more females; clonal diversity was possibly underestimated.

This clonotype was sampled from an adult in good health. The chain joins TRBV18 to TRBJ2-1; D is perhaps TRBD2 (6 bases). The sequencing used peripheral blood, collected on day 0 of AZD1222 vaccination. The CDR3 reads CASSPGSGSYNEQFF. CDR3 in DNA: TGTGCCAGCTCACCAGGTAGCGGATCCTACAATGAGCAGTTCTTC. The entire variable domain, with the rest obtained from reference TRBV18 and TRBJ2-1, is as follows: NAGVMQNPRHLVRRRGQEARLRCSPMKGHSHVYWYRQLPEEGLKFMVYLQKENIIDESGMPKERFSAEFPKEGPSILRIQQVVRGDSAAYFCASSPGSGSYNEQFFGPGTRLTVL.